These 5 T cell receptor beta chains share one sample of origin, sequenced in a study of blood T cell repertoires in COVID-19. TCRdb's copy holds only in-frame clones and misses some; the assay was immunoSEQ multiplex PCR. Of around 140,000 clones in the sample, over 75% are singletons; the top ten hold roughly 2.2%. The sample consisted of peripheral blood. These receptor sequences come from a man aged 65-85 years with active COVID-19.

The chain employs TRBV29-1 and TRBJ1-2, with D uncertain. Deletions cut 0 bases from V and 0 bases from J, with 8 bases between. The V gene's germline CDR1 is SQVTM and CDR2 ANQGSEA. The CDR3 totals 14 residues. As DNA, the CDR3 is TGCAGCGTTGAAGAGGGGAGCACTAACTATGGCTACACCTTC. It translates to CSVEEGSTNYGYTF.

J is TRBJ2-3 and V is TRBV7-3, with 13 positions matching TRBD2. CDR1 and CDR2 (germline): SGHTA, FQGTGA. With 5 bases clipped from V and 4 bases from J, the junction kept 3 bases outside the gene matches. This CDR3 contains 15 residues. DNA of the CDR3: TGTGCCAGCAGCATTGGACTAGCGGGAGCAGATACGCAGTATTTT. Translated, it gives CASSIGLAGADTQYF.

This clone was recorded only once. J is TRBJ2-3 and V is TRBV7-3, with TRBD1 matching 10 bases. The CDR3 runs 16 residues. The germline V gene encodes CDR1 SGHTA and CDR2 FQGTGA. V trimming: 5 bases; J trimming: 7 bases; junction bases outside the gene matches: 12. CDR3 sequence reads: CASSPNTGTGVNTQYF. The DNA of the CDR3 is TGTGCCAGCAGCCCCAACACCGGGACAGGGGTAAATACGCAGTATTTT. Using reference TRBV7-3 and TRBJ2-3 for the parts outside the CDR3, the full variable domain is GAGVSQTPSNKVTEKGKYVELRCDPISGHTALYWYRQSLGQGPEFLIYFQGTGAADDSGLPNDRFFAVRPEGSVSTLKIQRTERGDSAVYLCASSPNTGTGVNTQYFGPGTRLTVL.

J is TRBJ2-7 and V is TRBV28; a weak D match, TRBD1 (5 bases). The V gene lost 4 bases and the J gene lost 6 bases, with 16 bases spanning the gap. This CDR3 contains 14 residues. Germline values: CDR1 MDHEN, CDR2 SYDVKM. The DNA for the CDR3 is TGTGCCAGCAGTTACCAGGGCTCGCGCGCCGAGCAGTACTTC. Amino acids: CASSYQGSRAEQYF.

V gene TRBV9 combines with J gene TRBJ2-7; perhaps TRBD1 as D (8 bases). Germline V gene data show CDR1 as SGDLS and CDR2 as YYNGEE. V lost 3 bases to trimming and J lost 2 bases, with 18 bases between them. The CDR3 contains 16 residues. The CDR3 reads CASSAGGDRTPYEQYF. CDR3 DNA: TGTGCCAGCAGCGCAGGGGGGGACAGGACCCCCTACGAGCAGTACTTC.